This T cell receptor beta chain was sequenced for a study of blood T cell repertoires in COVID-19. Across the whole study: Samples taken during acute and convalescent COVID-19 were collected in the United States, Italy and Spain. Nucleic acid was either cDNA or gDNA, and it came from T cells, B-cell-depleted T cells, or PBMCs.

The authors' processing: Reference gene primer amplification gave estimated nucleated cell counts. The repertoire was sequenced with immunoSEQ multiplex PCR; TCRdb's copy has only in-frame clones and lacks some. For V, J and clone size, that table is used; D and trimming come from the DNA. The sample carries over 85,000 clones, about 91% recorded once. The CDR3 loop spans 13 amino acids. CDR1 and CDR2 (germline): LNHDA, SQIVND (reference sequence). Deletions cut 3 bases from V and 4 bases from J, with 9 bases between. The sequencing sample was made of peripheral blood. The rearrangement joins TRBV19 to TRBJ1-1, with D tentatively TRBD1 (6 bases). This clonotype was sampled from a woman in her 70s with acute or convalescent COVID-19. CDR3 DNA sequence: TGTGCCAGTAGTATCTTAGGGGGCACTGAAGCTTTCTTT. It translates to CASSILGGTEAFF.